This TCR beta chain was recovered during a study of blood T cells in healthy people across ages. Each donor was a healthy Caucasian individual from Russia, aged roughly 6 to 95. PCR was performed a second time for roughly 7 to 11 cycles using a sample-barcoded 5' primer and a J-beta primer mix. One entry per CDR3 protein, called by TCRdb with MiXCR from the 5' RACE reads. The table lists about 1,500,000 distinct CDR3 sequences, approximately 28% of them singletons. The specimen sequenced was blood. The sequence was collected from a woman aged 25 to 39 in good health.

The CDR3 coding sequence is TGTGCCAGCAGCTTAACCCCGGTGGTGACCGGAGATTACAATGAGCAGTTCTTC. Its protein product is CASSLTPVVTGDYNEQFF. V usage is TRBV7-3 and J usage is TRBJ2-1; D is undetermined. The CDR3 covers 18 residues. Germline loops: CDR1 SGHTA, CDR2 FQGTGA. V was pared by 0 bases and J by 4 bases, with 19 bases between.